This is a list of T cell receptor beta chains from one sample in a study of identical twins. TCRdb itself ran the 5' RACE reads through MiXCR, one entry per CDR3 protein. The data hold about 920,000 distinct CDR3 sequences, with 12% observed a single time. These data also featured in a second study, about yellow fever vaccine responses in identical twins.

The sample taken for sequencing was PBMCs. These receptors came from a woman under 30 in good health. Both conserved end residues are part of each CDR3. Fields, in order: V gene, D gene, J gene, clone size, CDR3 protein, CDR3 DNA. D genes are given only for firm matches. Size tells how often a clone was seen (once, few, many) or the class of an expanded clone, and some rows leave it out.

V gene: TRBV19
D gene: TRBD2
J gene: TRBJ2-5
clone size: -
CDR3 protein: CASSLRVAGGEETQYF
CDR3 DNA: TGTGCCAGTAGTCTCCGGGTAGCGGGAGGAGAGGAGACCCAGTACTTC

V gene: TRBV6-4
D gene: TRBD2
J gene: TRBJ2-1
clone size: -
CDR3 protein: CASSDSGGGSEQFF
CDR3 DNA: TGTGCCAGCAGTGACTCCGGGGGGGGGAGTGAGCAGTTCTTC

V gene: TRBV18
D gene: -
J gene: TRBJ1-1
clone size: -
CDR3 protein: CASSPQQGMNTEAFF
CDR3 DNA: TGTGCCAGCTCACCACAACAGGGAATGAACACTGAAGCTTTCTTT

V gene: TRBV9
D gene: -
J gene: TRBJ2-1
clone size: many
CDR3 protein: CASSVDLGGQFF
CDR3 DNA: TGTGCCAGCAGCGTCGATCTTGGGGGGCAGTTCTTC

V gene: TRBV5-1
D gene: TRBD2
J gene: TRBJ2-3
clone size: few
CDR3 protein: CASSGTLAGTTDTQYF
CDR3 DNA: TGCGCCAGCAGCGGGACTCTAGCGGGGACCACAGATACGCAGTATTTT

V gene: TRBV9
D gene: TRBD1
J gene: TRBJ1-2
clone size: -
CDR3 protein: CASSVPRQGLYGYTF
CDR3 DNA: TGTGCCAGCAGCGTACCACGACAGGGCCTTTATGGCTACACCTTC

V gene: TRBV5-1
D gene: TRBD1
J gene: TRBJ2-1
clone size: -
CDR3 protein: CASSGDSWQFF
CDR3 DNA: TGCGCCAGCAGCGGGGACAGTTGGCAGTTCTTC

V gene: TRBV9
D gene: -
J gene: TRBJ2-3
clone size: -
CDR3 protein: CASSVAKTSTDTQYF
CDR3 DNA: TGTGCCAGCAGCGTTGCGAAAACTAGCACAGATACGCAGTATTTT

V gene: TRBV19
D gene: -
J gene: TRBJ2-1
clone size: few
CDR3 protein: CASSMRWYEQFF
CDR3 DNA: TGTGCCAGTAGTATGCGGTGGTATGAGCAGTTCTTC

V gene: TRBV9
D gene: TRBD2
J gene: TRBJ2-1
clone size: few
CDR3 protein: CASSVAGGPYFEQFF
CDR3 DNA: TGTGCCAGCAGCGTAGCGGGAGGTCCCTATTTTGAGCAGTTCTTC

V gene: TRBV5-1
D gene: -
J gene: TRBJ2-5
clone size: -
CDR3 protein: CASSLAVASRETQYF
CDR3 DNA: TGCGCCAGCAGCTTGGCCGTGGCTAGTAGAGAGACCCAGTACTTC

V gene: TRBV28
D gene: -
J gene: TRBJ1-3
clone size: many
CDR3 protein: CASSPHRARRISGNTIYF
CDR3 DNA: TGTGCCAGCAGTCCTCACCGCGCTAGACGGATCTCTGGAAACACCATATATTTT

V gene: TRBV12-3/TRBV12-4
D gene: TRBD2
J gene: TRBJ2-1
clone size: few
CDR3 protein: CASRAGTSYEQFF
CDR3 DNA: TGTGCCAGCAGAGCCGGGACTAGCTATGAGCAGTTCTTC

V gene: TRBV4-1
D gene: TRBD2
J gene: TRBJ2-1
clone size: few
CDR3 protein: CASSQPAGAPRSYNEQFF
CDR3 DNA: TGCGCCAGCAGCCAACCAGCGGGAGCGCCCCGATCCTACAATGAGCAGTTCTTC

V gene: TRBV28
D gene: -
J gene: TRBJ2-1
clone size: -
CDR3 protein: CASSPRQDEGQFF
CDR3 DNA: TGTGCCAGCAGCCCGAGACAGGATGAGGGGCAGTTCTTC

V gene: TRBV15
D gene: TRBD1
J gene: TRBJ2-2
clone size: many
CDR3 protein: CATSRDRTGVNTGELFF
CDR3 DNA: TGTGCCACCAGCAGAGATCGGACAGGCGTGAACACCGGGGAGCTGTTTTTT

V gene: TRBV11-2
D gene: -
J gene: TRBJ2-3
clone size: few
CDR3 protein: CASSPGGLGGQNTDTQYF
CDR3 DNA: TGTGCCAGCAGCCCTGGCGGCCTAGGGGGACAAAACACAGATACGCAGTATTTT

V gene: TRBV2
D gene: TRBD1
J gene: TRBJ1-5
clone size: -
CDR3 protein: CASSGDSPIANQPQHF
CDR3 DNA: TGTGCCAGCAGTGGGGACAGCCCAATAGCAAATCAGCCCCAGCATTTT

V gene: TRBV6-1
D gene: -
J gene: TRBJ2-2
clone size: -
CDR3 protein: CASSITYTGELFF
CDR3 DNA: TGTGCCAGCTCTATTACCTACACCGGGGAGCTGTTTTTT

V gene: TRBV5-1
D gene: -
J gene: TRBJ1-2
clone size: many
CDR3 protein: CASSLVGGGDTF
CDR3 DNA: TGCGCCAGCAGCTTGGTAGGAGGAGGCGACACCTTC

V gene: TRBV3-1
D gene: TRBD2
J gene: TRBJ2-2
clone size: -
CDR3 protein: CACRSRDWTSWFTGELFF
CDR3 DNA: TGTGCCTGCAGAAGCCGGGACTGGACTAGTTGGTTCACCGGGGAGCTGTTTTTT

V gene: TRBV28
D gene: TRBD2
J gene: TRBJ2-7
clone size: -
CDR3 protein: CASRKLAGGLFSYEQYF
CDR3 DNA: TGTGCCAGCCGAAAACTAGCGGGAGGCCTTTTCTCCTACGAGCAGTACTTC

V gene: TRBV2
D gene: TRBD2
J gene: TRBJ2-7
clone size: -
CDR3 protein: CASSELASGNYEQYF
CDR3 DNA: TGTGCCAGCAGTGAATTGGCTAGCGGGAACTACGAGCAGTACTTC

V gene: TRBV6-1
D gene: -
J gene: TRBJ2-1
clone size: few
CDR3 protein: CASSDKRFYNEQFF
CDR3 DNA: TGTGCCAGCAGTGATAAACGGTTCTACAATGAGCAGTTCTTC

V gene: TRBV7-9
D gene: TRBD2
J gene: TRBJ2-1
clone size: -
CDR3 protein: CASSRGLAVHNEQFF
CDR3 DNA: TGTGCCAGCAGCCGCGGACTAGCGGTCCACAATGAGCAGTTCTTC

V gene: TRBV20-1
D gene: -
J gene: TRBJ2-4
clone size: few
CDR3 protein: CSAREPRAEYIQYF
CDR3 DNA: TGCAGTGCTAGAGAACCTCGGGCGGAGTACATTCAGTACTTC

V gene: TRBV7-9
D gene: -
J gene: TRBJ1-3
clone size: many
CDR3 protein: CASSQGGGNTIYF
CDR3 DNA: TGTGCCAGCAGCCAAGGTGGCGGAAACACCATATATTTT

V gene: TRBV6-1
D gene: -
J gene: TRBJ2-7
clone size: few
CDR3 protein: CASSEGGSYIYEQYF
CDR3 DNA: TGTGCCAGCAGTGAAGGGGGTTCCTACATCTACGAGCAGTACTTC

V gene: TRBV2
D gene: TRBD2
J gene: TRBJ2-1
clone size: -
CDR3 protein: CARLAGGNNEQFF
CDR3 DNA: TGTGCCAGACTAGCGGGGGGGAACAATGAGCAGTTCTTC

V gene: TRBV27
D gene: TRBD2
J gene: TRBJ2-3
clone size: few
CDR3 protein: CASSPFFPSGGGDTQYF
CDR3 DNA: TGTGCCAGCAGTCCCTTTTTCCCTAGCGGGGGCGGGGATACGCAGTATTTT

V gene: TRBV5-1
D gene: -
J gene: TRBJ2-7
clone size: -
CDR3 protein: CASSLDGTGFHEQYF
CDR3 DNA: TGCGCCAGCAGCTTGGATGGGACGGGGTTCCACGAGCAGTACTTC

V gene: TRBV11-1
D gene: TRBD2
J gene: TRBJ2-1
clone size: -
CDR3 protein: CASSLDRTSGSSYNEQFF
CDR3 DNA: TGTGCCAGCAGCTTAGACCGGACTAGCGGGAGCTCCTACAATGAGCAGTTCTTC

V gene: TRBV5-1
D gene: -
J gene: TRBJ2-5
clone size: -
CDR3 protein: CASSFGISEGETQYF
CDR3 DNA: TGCGCCAGCAGCTTTGGTATCTCAGAGGGGGAGACCCAGTACTTC

V gene: TRBV12-3/TRBV12-4
D gene: -
J gene: TRBJ1-5
clone size: many
CDR3 protein: CASSFGGGGQPQHF
CDR3 DNA: TGTGCCAGCAGTTTTGGGGGCGGTGGTCAGCCCCAGCATTTT

V gene: TRBV11-2
D gene: TRBD1
J gene: TRBJ2-3
clone size: many
CDR3 protein: CASSYRYGQGETDTQYF
CDR3 DNA: TGTGCCAGCAGCTATCGTTACGGGCAGGGGGAAACAGATACGCAGTATTTT

V gene: TRBV24-1
D gene: -
J gene: TRBJ2-7
clone size: -
CDR3 protein: CATSDLGDEQYF
CDR3 DNA: TGTGCCACCAGTGATTTAGGAGACGAGCAGTACTTC

V gene: TRBV29-1
D gene: -
J gene: TRBJ2-7
clone size: -
CDR3 protein: CSVELGNYEQYF
CDR3 DNA: TGCAGCGTTGAGCTAGGAAACTACGAGCAGTACTTC

V gene: TRBV5-5
D gene: TRBD2
J gene: TRBJ2-7
clone size: -
CDR3 protein: CASSLEGAGTIGYEQYF
CDR3 DNA: TGTGCCAGCAGCTTGGAGGGAGCGGGAACAATCGGCTACGAGCAGTACTTC

V gene: TRBV15
D gene: TRBD2
J gene: TRBJ2-2
clone size: few
CDR3 protein: CATSARAGGNTGELFF
CDR3 DNA: TGTGCCACCAGCGCTCGGGCGGGGGGGAACACCGGGGAGCTGTTTTTT

V gene: TRBV28
D gene: -
J gene: TRBJ2-7
clone size: few
CDR3 protein: CASREHLWAYEQYF
CDR3 DNA: TGTGCCAGCAGGGAACATCTCTGGGCCTACGAGCAGTACTTC

V gene: TRBV4-1
D gene: -
J gene: TRBJ1-3
clone size: few
CDR3 protein: CASSQDATPGNTIYF
CDR3 DNA: TGCGCCAGCAGCCAAGATGCGACGCCCGGAAACACCATATATTTT

V gene: TRBV2
D gene: -
J gene: TRBJ2-7
clone size: -
CDR3 protein: CASSTLMGGEQYF
CDR3 DNA: TGTGCCAGCAGTACCCTTATGGGTGGCGAGCAGTACTTC

V gene: TRBV6-1
D gene: -
J gene: TRBJ2-2
clone size: -
CDR3 protein: CASSEEGQVLTGELFF
CDR3 DNA: TGTGCCAGCAGTGAGGAGGGGCAGGTGTTGACCGGGGAGCTGTTTTTT

V gene: TRBV4-1
D gene: TRBD1
J gene: TRBJ2-2
clone size: few
CDR3 protein: CASSLRAQGENTGELFF
CDR3 DNA: TGCGCCAGCAGCCTCCGAGCACAGGGGGAGAACACCGGGGAGCTGTTTTTT

V gene: TRBV5-1
D gene: TRBD2
J gene: TRBJ2-3
clone size: few
CDR3 protein: CASSLTIAGGARNTDTQYF
CDR3 DNA: TGCGCCAGCAGCTTAACCATAGCGGGGGGGGCGCGGAACACAGATACGCAGTATTTT

V gene: TRBV7-9
D gene: -
J gene: TRBJ2-7
clone size: few
CDR3 protein: CASSLVGGATGQQYF
CDR3 DNA: TGTGCCAGCAGCTTAGTGGGGGGGGCGACAGGTCAGCAGTACTTC

V gene: TRBV6-6
D gene: -
J gene: TRBJ1-5
clone size: few
CDR3 protein: CATRAGNQPQHF
CDR3 DNA: TGTGCCACCCGGGCGGGGAATCAGCCCCAGCATTTT

V gene: TRBV27
D gene: -
J gene: TRBJ2-1
clone size: -
CDR3 protein: CASSPRLETFSFSYNEQFF
CDR3 DNA: TGTGCCAGCAGTCCCCGTCTCGAAACGTTCTCATTCTCCTACAATGAGCAGTTCTTC

V gene: TRBV5-1
D gene: TRBD2
J gene: TRBJ2-1
clone size: many
CDR3 protein: CASSLGLAGANEQFF
CDR3 DNA: TGTGCCAGCAGCCTCGGACTAGCGGGGGCCAATGAGCAGTTCTTC

V gene: TRBV5-1
D gene: TRBD1
J gene: TRBJ2-1
clone size: -
CDR3 protein: CASSRDGQGRYNEQFF
CDR3 DNA: TGCGCCAGCAGCAGGGACGGACAGGGTCGCTACAATGAGCAGTTCTTC

V gene: TRBV7-9
D gene: TRBD2
J gene: TRBJ2-1
clone size: -
CDR3 protein: CASSLELAGDNEQFF
CDR3 DNA: TGTGCCAGCAGCTTAGAACTAGCGGGAGACAATGAGCAGTTCTTC

V gene: TRBV20-1
D gene: -
J gene: TRBJ2-3
clone size: -
CDR3 protein: CSASDRGVTDTQYF
CDR3 DNA: TGCAGTGCTAGTGATCGGGGTGTAACAGATACGCAGTATTTT

V gene: TRBV7-2
D gene: -
J gene: TRBJ2-5
clone size: few
CDR3 protein: CASSLFGSRFIETQYF
CDR3 DNA: TGTGCCAGCAGCTTATTTGGCTCTCGCTTCATCGAGACCCAGTACTTC

V gene: TRBV9
D gene: TRBD1
J gene: TRBJ2-2
clone size: -
CDR3 protein: CASSPTGQGTTGELFF
CDR3 DNA: TGTGCCAGCAGCCCAACGGGACAGGGGACGACCGGGGAGCTGTTTTTT

V gene: TRBV9
D gene: -
J gene: TRBJ2-3
clone size: many
CDR3 protein: CASSAGSDTQYF
CDR3 DNA: TGTGCCAGCAGCGCCGGATCAGATACGCAGTATTTT

V gene: TRBV4-1
D gene: TRBD2
J gene: TRBJ2-2
clone size: few
CDR3 protein: CASSQLLGLAGPANTGELFF
CDR3 DNA: TGCGCCAGCAGCCAACTCTTGGGACTAGCGGGGCCTGCGAACACCGGGGAGCTGTTTTTT

V gene: TRBV7-9
D gene: -
J gene: TRBJ1-4
clone size: -
CDR3 protein: CASSSNHNEKLFF
CDR3 DNA: TGTGCCAGCAGCTCGAACCATAATGAAAAACTGTTTTTT